This T cell receptor (beta chain) comes out of a study of CD8 T cells in Susac syndrome. Random hexamers were used to reverse transcribe an amount of roughly 0.5 to 1 ug RNA. TCRdb re-analysed the immunoSEQ multiplex PCR reads in MiXCR, keeping a single row per CDR3 protein. The sample lists 55,000 to 75,000 distinct CDR3 sequences; approximately 93% were seen once. The V and J ends lost 4 bases and 1 base, in that order; junction bases with no gene match: 7. The CDR3 loop spans 16 amino acids. The germline CDR1 and CDR2 sequences are SGHRS and YFSETQ. This TCR derives from a human donor with Susac syndrome. Sequencing used CD4+ T cells from PBMCs. The rearrangement uses TRBV5-1 and TRBJ2-1; 8 bases match TRBD2. CDR3 residues: CASSLGGAPSYNEQFF. CDR3 bases: TGCGCCAGCAGCCTCGGGGGGGCCCCGTCCTACAATGAGCAGTTCTTC.